This is a list of T cell receptor beta chains from one sample in a study of blood T cell repertoires in COVID-19. Method: immunoSEQ multiplex PCR; TCRdb's copy keeps in-frame clones and lacks some. This sample has about 130,000 clones; 70% to 90% occur once, and the top ten carry approximately 16%. The sample was peripheral blood. The receptors come from a woman between 45 and 65 years old who had recovered from COVID-19. CDR3s include the opening cysteine and the closing phenylalanine or tryptophan. The order of the fields is D gene, V gene, J gene, CDR3 protein. A D gene is named only where the DNA matches it firmly.

D gene: TRBD2; V gene: TRBV12-5; J gene: TRBJ2-5; CDR3 protein: CASGLVLVASGETQYF
D gene: -; V gene: TRBV28; J gene: TRBJ1-1; CDR3 protein: CASSLQGTEAFF
D gene: TRBD2; V gene: TRBV3-1/TRBV3-2; J gene: TRBJ2-7; CDR3 protein: CASSQRLAGDHSYEQYF
D gene: -; V gene: TRBV18; J gene: TRBJ1-2; CDR3 protein: CASSARETSSGYGYTF
D gene: TRBD1; V gene: TRBV6-6; J gene: TRBJ2-4; CDR3 protein: CASSYSGRGQNIQYF
D gene: -; V gene: TRBV2; J gene: TRBJ2-7; CDR3 protein: CASSGQYEQYF
D gene: TRBD2; V gene: TRBV5-1; J gene: TRBJ2-1; CDR3 protein: CASSLGLAGANYNEQFF
D gene: -; V gene: TRBV5-6; J gene: TRBJ1-2; CDR3 protein: CASLVRTINYGYTF
D gene: -; V gene: TRBV5-1; J gene: TRBJ1-2; CDR3 protein: CASSAGWAGYTF
D gene: TRBD1; V gene: TRBV27; J gene: TRBJ2-7; CDR3 protein: CASSSFGQGKGQYF
D gene: -; V gene: TRBV7-2; J gene: TRBJ1-2; CDR3 protein: CASSLQGYGYTF
D gene: -; V gene: TRBV7-9; J gene: TRBJ2-1; CDR3 protein: CASSRNPRVWTTNPYNEQFF
D gene: TRBD1; V gene: TRBV29-1; J gene: TRBJ1-4; CDR3 protein: CSGRGGSNEKLFF
D gene: TRBD1; V gene: TRBV5-1; J gene: TRBJ2-7; CDR3 protein: CASSSGGTGVYEQYF
D gene: -; V gene: TRBV27; J gene: TRBJ1-1; CDR3 protein: CATFTGRNTEAFF
D gene: -; V gene: TRBV18; J gene: TRBJ1-1; CDR3 protein: CASSPRKGDLNTEAFF
D gene: TRBD2; V gene: TRBV6-5; J gene: TRBJ2-7; CDR3 protein: CASSYRGGTSDEQYF
D gene: -; V gene: TRBV6-6; J gene: TRBJ1-1; CDR3 protein: CASSATSTGTEAFF
D gene: TRBD2; V gene: TRBV5-1; J gene: TRBJ2-3; CDR3 protein: CASSTLAGETDTQYF
D gene: TRBD1; V gene: TRBV3-1/TRBV3-2; J gene: TRBJ1-3; CDR3 protein: CASSQGVGGEGNTIYF
D gene: -; V gene: TRBV5-1; J gene: TRBJ1-3; CDR3 protein: CASSLMAGGNTIYF
D gene: TRBD1; V gene: TRBV24-1; J gene: TRBJ1-2; CDR3 protein: CATSETGAGYGYTF
D gene: -; V gene: TRBV6-5; J gene: TRBJ2-5; CDR3 protein: CASRGNRSRETQYF
D gene: -; V gene: TRBV2; J gene: TRBJ1-5; CDR3 protein: CASDTGFYSNQPQHF